Listed below are T cell receptor beta chains from one sample, sequenced in a study of response to subunit inactivated influenza vaccine. TCRdb reanalysed the RT-PCR reads using MiXCR and keeps one entry per CDR3 protein. The repertoire has 550,000 to 800,000 distinct CDR3 sequences, 15% to 17% of them found once; the top ten carry approximately 10%. The material sequenced was PBMCs from blood, taken 11 to 12 days after vaccination. These receptors all come from a man between 50 and 59 years old who received an inactivated influenza vaccine. Each CDR3 is given with its conserved first and last residue. A D gene is named only where the DNA matches it firmly. The size field is filled for only some rows; it gives once, few, many or a size class.

D	J	size	V	DNA	CDR3
TRBD1	TRBJ1-6	-	TRBV11-2	TGTGCCAGCAGCCCGGGACAGGGTTGGGCTAATTCACCCCTCCACTTT	CASSPGQGWANSPLHF
TRBD1	TRBJ1-6	few	TRBV20-1	TGCAGTGCTTCCGGACAGGGGGGAAGGTCACCCCTCCACTTT	CSASGQGGRSPLHF
-	TRBJ1-4	-	TRBV4-1	TGCGCCAGCAGCCAAGAAAAGAGAGGGGAAAGGACTAATGAAAAACTGTTTTTT	CASSQEKRGERTNEKLFF
-	TRBJ2-1	few	TRBV7-9	TGTGCCAGTACCGCTTTTCGGGGACAAAGCTCCTACAATGAGCAGTTCTTC	CASTAFRGQSSYNEQFF
TRBD2	TRBJ2-2	few	TRBV6-5	TGTGCCAGCAGTTACTCCGGGGGGGGCCCCCCCCCGAACACCGGGGAGCTGTTTTTT	CASSYSGGGPPPNTGELFF
-	TRBJ2-7	few	TRBV2	TGTGCCAGCAGGGCCGGGATCAGCTCCTACGAGCAGTACTTC	CASRAGISSYEQYF
-	TRBJ1-6	-	TRBV28	TGTGCCAGCAGTGTGGGACCGGGCATTTCACCCCTCCACTTT	CASSVGPGISPLHF
-	TRBJ2-7	few	TRBV3-1	TGTGCCAGCAGCCAAGACAGGCTCAAGGGCGAGCAGTACTTC	CASSQDRLKGEQYF
TRBD2	TRBJ2-3	-	TRBV29-1	TGCAGCGTGGCAGGACTAGCGGGAGCCGCCCTCTCAGATACGCAGTATTTT	CSVAGLAGAALSDTQYF
-	TRBJ2-2	-	TRBV27	TGTGCCAGCAGTTTCGAGGGGCGCTGGACCGGGGAGCTGTTTTTT	CASSFEGRWTGELFF
-	TRBJ1-2	many	TRBV7-2	TGTGCCAGCAGCCCCTCACAAGCAGGGAGCGGTGGCTACACCTTC	CASSPSQAGSGGYTF
TRBD2	TRBJ2-3	-	TRBV15	TGTGCCACCAGCGGGCCGCTAGCGGGCATGGAAGATACGCAGTATTTT	CATSGPLAGMEDTQYF
TRBD1	TRBJ1-4	-	TRBV7-8	TGTGCCAGCAGCTACAGGGGGCTCGGGAATGAAAAACTGTTTTTT	CASSYRGLGNEKLFF
TRBD2	TRBJ2-3	few	TRBV15	TGTGCCACCAGCAGCGCTAGCGGGGGGGTATTAGATACGCAGTATTTT	CATSSASGGVLDTQYF
-	TRBJ1-2	-	TRBV28	TGTGCCAGCAGCCCCTCGGTACCTAACTATGGCTACACCTTC	CASSPSVPNYGYTF
TRBD1	TRBJ2-7	-	TRBV28	TGTGCCAGCAGCATCCAGGGGGCGAACGAGCAGTACTTC	CASSIQGANEQYF
TRBD1	TRBJ2-2	-	TRBV7-8	TGTGCCAGCCACTACAGGGGTAACACCGGGGAGCTGTTTTTT	CASHYRGNTGELFF
-	TRBJ2-2	-	TRBV2	TGTGCCAGCTTCACGAACACCGGGGAGCTGTTTTTT	CASFTNTGELFF
-	TRBJ2-5	few	TRBV7-6	TGTGCCAGCAGCAAGCCGGGCGGGGAGACCCAGTACTTC	CASSKPGGETQYF
TRBD1	TRBJ1-4	-	TRBV27	TGTGCCAGCAAGGAGGGGGCGCACGGTGAAAAACTGTTTTTT	CASKEGAHGEKLFF
-	TRBJ2-3	few	TRBV3-1	TGTGCCAGCAGCCAAGAGCTCCGGTGGCGAACAGATACGCAGTATTTT	CASSQELRWRTDTQYF
TRBD2	TRBJ2-3	-	TRBV7-2	TGTGCCAGCAGCGCCCGACTAGCGGGGGGCACAGATACGCAGTATTTT	CASSARLAGGTDTQYF
-	TRBJ1-2	many	TRBV12-3/TRBV12-4	TGTGCCAGCAGTCAGACACCGAACTATGGCTACACCTTC	CASSQTPNYGYTF
-	TRBJ2-5	many	TRBV11-2	TGTGCCAGCAGCTTAGGGATGGGATCAGAGACCCAGTACTTC	CASSLGMGSETQYF
-	TRBJ2-3	few	TRBV7-2	TGTGCCAGCAGCTTATTCAGACGAGATACGCAGTATTTT	CASSLFRRDTQYF
TRBD2	TRBJ2-7	few	TRBV11-2	TGTGCCAGCAGCTTACTAGCGGGAAAAGAGCAGTACTTC	CASSLLAGKEQYF
-	TRBJ2-7	-	TRBV6-2/TRBV6-3	TGTGCCAGCAGTTACCGGGCCGGGACCGCCTACGAGCAGTACTTC	CASSYRAGTAYEQYF